A single sample is the source of the 27 T cell receptor beta chains below, sequenced in a study of OX40 agonist ivuxolimab in advanced cancers. TCRdb's table, derived via immunoSEQ multiplex PCR, lists solely in-frame clones and lacks some. The data show over 40,000 clones, around 85% seen once. Sequenced here: CD4+ or CD8+ T cells sorted from blood, sampled in a trial of the OX40 agonist ivuxolimab. All receptors derive from an adult with an advanced solid tumor such as melanoma, head and neck, liver or kidney cancer.

The chain carries TRBV27 and TRBJ2-7; 8 positions agree with TRBD2. Germline trimming cut 7 bases from V and 3 bases from J; bases unmatched to any gene: 8. Germline V CDR1 and CDR2: MNHEY, SMNVEV (reference sequence). The CDR3 covers 14 residues. This chain's CDR3 is CASKTTSDRYEQYF. In nucleotides, the CDR3 is TGTGCCAGCAAAACGACTAGCGATCGCTACGAGCAGTACTTC.

In this sample, this clone turned up once. V usage is TRBV7-9 and J usage is TRBJ2-2; TRBD2 is a possible D gene (7 bases). V was cut by 4 bases and J by 10 bases, with 19 bases left in between. The CDR3 contains 15 residues. Germline CDR1 SEHNR, CDR2 FQNEAQ (reference sequence). The CDR3 DNA sequence: TGTGCCAGCAGCTCCCAGGGGCGGGGGATGGAGGAGCTGTTTTTT. This translates into CASSSQGRGMEELFF.

The genes are TRBV10-3 and TRBJ1-1, with D perhaps matching TRBD1 (5 bases). The ends were cut back, 0 bases at V and 4 bases at J, with 12 bases in the middle. Germline assignment: CDR1 ENHRY and CDR2 SYGVKD. The CDR3 sequence is 15 residues long. Written as DNA, the CDR3 is TGTGCCATCAGTGAGTCGTCAGGGTTAGGCACTGAAGCTTTCTTT. Protein product: CAISESSGLGTEAFF.

This sequence joins TRBV5-6 and TRBJ1-6, with TRBD1 identical over 8 bases. The CDR3 contains 16 residues. Germline CDR1 is SGHDT and CDR2 is YYEEEE. After removal of 0 bases from V and 7 bases from J, the junction contained 6 bases not matched to a gene. CDR3 nucleotides: TGTGCCAGCAGCTTGGTGACAGGGGTTAACAATTCACCCCTCCACTTT. This gives the protein CASSLVTGVNNSPLHF.

The CDR3 DNA sequence: TGTGCCAGCAGCCGTCGGACAGGGACGAATCAGCCCCAGCATTTT. This translates into CASSRRTGTNQPQHF. This chain links TRBV28 with TRBJ1-5; 8 positions match TRBD1. The CDR3 is made up of 15 amino acids. Per the germline V gene, CDR1 is MDHEN and CDR2 is SYDVKM. Trimming took 6 bases from V and 4 from J; bases not matched to a gene: 8.

The genes are TRBV2 and TRBJ1-4; possible D gene TRBD1, 6 bases. The germline CDR1 and CDR2 sequences are SNHLY and FYNNEI. This CDR3 is 13 amino acids long. Trimming shortened V by 7 bases and J by 7 bases, and 13 bases separated the two germline ends. The CDR3 here is CASNGRGGEKLFF. CDR3 bases: TGTGCCAGCAACGGCCGAGGGGGTGAAAAACTGTTTTTT.

J is TRBJ2-1 and V is TRBV19; D not certain. The germline V gene has CDR1 LNHDA and CDR2 SQIVND (reference sequence). The ends were cut back, 0 bases at V and 5 bases at J, with 11 bases in the middle. The CDR3 is 15 amino acids. CDR3 in DNA: TGTGCCAGTAGTATAGATCAGAGGCAGAACAATGAGCAGTTCTTC. Its protein is CASSIDQRQNNEQFF.

V and J are TRBV6-1 and TRBJ1-2, with TRBD1 matching over 8 bases. The germline V gene has CDR1 MNHNS and CDR2 SASEGT. This CDR3 contains 11 residues. V shed 8 bases, J shed 8 bases, and the junction held 4 bases outside the gene matches. The CDR3 nucleotides read TGTGCCAGCGGGCAGGGGGCCGGCTACACCTTC. This translates into CASGQGAGYTF.

This chain links TRBV7-2 with TRBJ2-5; 7 bases are a match to TRBD1. CDR3 length: 16 residues. V lost 3 bases, J lost 0 bases, and 7 bases stayed unmatched. Germline V gives CDR1 SGHTA, CDR2 FQGNSA. The CDR3 DNA follows: TGTGCCAGCAGCTTTACAGGGGACCCGTACCAAGAGACCCAGTACTTC. Its translation is CASSFTGDPYQETQYF.

This chain joins TRBV7-9 and TRBJ2-6, with D maybe TRBD1 (6 bases). This CDR3 is built from 16 residues. Trimming took off 7 bases at V and 2 bases at J, with 15 bases between the two ends. CDR1 is SEHNR and CDR2 is FQNEAQ in the germline V gene (reference sequence). The CDR3 DNA follows: TGTGCCAGCACAAGACAGGTAACGGCTGGGGCCAACGTCCTGACTTTC. As protein: CASTRQVTAGANVLTF.

The gene calls are TRBV27 and TRBJ2-2; the match to TRBD2 covers 11 bases. The CDR3 sequence is 15 residues long. The germline V gene encodes CDR1 MNHEY and CDR2 SMNVEV (reference sequence). J gave up 6 bases and V 5 bases, and 5 bases lay outside the gene matches. The CDR3 DNA follows: TGTGCCAGCAGTCGACTAGCGGGATATGCCGGGGAGCTGTTTTTT. Protein product: CASSRLAGYAGELFF.

The chain uses TRBV29-1 and TRBJ2-5; D assignment may be TRBD1 or TRBD2 (7 bases each). Germline CDR1 reads SQVTM; CDR2 reads ANQGSEA. The V end was cut by 7 bases, the J end by 4 bases, with 16 bases between. CDR3 length: 13 amino acids. The CDR3 DNA reads as TGCAGCGCCTGGGAGGGGGCGCGAGAGACCCAGTACTTC. Amino acids: CSAWEGARETQYF.

This sequence joins TRBV20-1 and TRBJ2-1; no reliable D call. V lost 4 bases, J lost 8 bases, and 6 bases lay in between. The CDR3 sequence is 10 residues long. CDR1 is DFQATT, CDR2 SNEGSKA, per germline (reference sequence). Written as DNA, the CDR3 is TGCAGTGCTACTTTTTATGAGCAGTTCTTC. Residues: CSATFYEQFF.

The chain joins TRBV11-3 to TRBJ2-2; 7 bases fit TRBD2. Germline CDR1 reads SGHNT; CDR2 reads YENEEA. J gave up 5 bases and V 11 bases, and 11 bases lay outside the gene matches. The length of the CDR3 is 14 residues. The CDR3 nucleotides are TGTGCCCCCCCGAGCGGGGCCCAGACCGGGGAGCTGTTTTTT. Translated: CAPPSGAQTGELFF.

This clone was seen a few times. The V gene is TRBV7-9, the J gene TRBJ1-6; D is perhaps TRBD1 (5 bases). Germline CDR1 and CDR2: SEHNR and FQNEAQ (reference sequence). The ends were cut back, 3 bases at V and 9 bases at J, with 12 bases in the middle. CDR3 size: 14 residues. CDR3 in amino acids: CASSFVGVSSPLHF. The CDR3 DNA sequence: TGTGCCAGCAGCTTTGTAGGGGTTAGTTCACCCCTCCACTTT.

V gene TRBV11-2 combines with J gene TRBJ2-1, with 9 bases aligning to TRBD2. Trimming took 0 bases from V and 6 from J; bases not matched to a gene: 3. In germline, CDR1 is SGHAT, CDR2 FQNNGV. The CDR3 sequence is 15 residues long. This CDR3 reads CASSLETSGLNEQFF. Here the CDR3 DNA reads TGTGCCAGCAGCTTAGAGACTAGCGGTCTCAATGAGCAGTTCTTC.

This rearrangement joins TRBV10-3 to TRBJ1-6, with unresolved D. This CDR3 comprises 14 residues. V lost 3 bases, J lost 7 bases, and 10 bases lay in between. Germline V gene data show CDR1 as ENHRY and CDR2 as SYGVKD. CDR3 nucleotides: TGTGCCATCAGTGAAGGCGATAGGAATTCACCCCTCCACTTT. Protein sequence: CAISEGDRNSPLHF.

This clone came up a few times. This chain links TRBV19 with TRBJ1-5; 8 nucleotides align to TRBD1. Looked up from germline, CDR1 is LNHDA and CDR2 is SQIVND (reference sequence). The J segment lost 7 bases and the V segment lost 4 bases, leaving 6 bases of the junction unmatched. The CDR3 runs 14 residues. The CDR3 protein is CASSKTGVGQPQHF. CDR3 bases: TGTGCCAGTAGTAAGACAGGGGTCGGACAGCCCCAGCATTTT.

J is TRBJ1-6 and V is TRBV5-5; no definite D call. Germline V gene data show CDR1 as SGHKS and CDR2 as YYEKEE (reference sequence). This CDR3 has 18 residues. V was pared by 0 bases and J by 0 bases, with 13 bases between. The CDR3 sequence: CASSLVAASASYNSPLHF. The CDR3 DNA sequence: TGTGCCAGCAGCTTGGTGGCGGCCAGCGCCTCCTATAATTCACCCCTCCACTTT.

DNA of the CDR3: TGTGCCAGTAGTCCTACAGGGCTCAGGGGGGCCAACGTCCTGACTTTC. Translating gives CASSPTGLRGANVLTF. The chain employs TRBV19 and TRBJ2-6; perhaps TRBD1 as D (6 bases). CDR3 length: 16 amino acids. Germline CDR1 and CDR2: LNHDA and SQIVND (reference sequence). The ends were cut back, 5 bases at V and 4 bases at J, with 15 bases in the middle. The full variable domain, completed using reference TRBV19 and TRBJ2-6, is DGGITQSPKYLFRKEGQNVTLSCEQNLNHDAMYWYRQDPGQGLRLIYYSQIVNDFQKGDIAEGYSVSREKKESFPLTVTSAQKNPTAFYLCASSPTGLRGANVLTFGAGSRLTVL.

This sequence joins TRBV28 and TRBJ2-5, with D tentatively TRBD2 (5 bases). This CDR3 has 12 amino acids. Between the trimmed V and J ends, which lost 8 bases and 3 bases, there was a span of 10 bases. Germline lookup yields CDR1 MDHEN and CDR2 SYDVKM. The CDR3 protein is CASRGWEETQYF. DNA for the CDR3: TGTGCCAGCCGAGGGTGGGAAGAGACCCAGTACTTC.

The V gene is TRBV15, the J gene TRBJ2-7, with TRBD2 identical over 10 bases. The V gene's germline CDR1 is LNHNV and CDR2 YYDKDF (reference sequence). This CDR3 spans 14 amino acids. V gave up 5 bases and J gave up 3 bases; unmatched junction bases: 4. CDR3 DNA sequence: TGTGCCACCAGCGGACAGCGGGGGGGCTACGAGCAGTACTTC. It is translated as CATSGQRGGYEQYF.

The rearrangement links TRBV28 to TRBJ1-5; a weak D match, TRBD1 (6 bases). This CDR3 spans 16 amino acids. The V and J ends lost 5 bases and 2 bases respectively, with 16 bases between them. CDR1 is MDHEN, CDR2 SYDVKM, per germline. In DNA, the CDR3 is TGTGCCAGCAGTCGAGGATCACAGGGTGGCAATCAGCCCCAGCATTTT. Translating gives CASSRGSQGGNQPQHF. Drawing the rest from reference TRBV28 and TRBJ1-5, the complete variable domain is DVKVTQSSRYLVKRTGEKVFLECVQDMDHENMFWYRQDPGLGLRLIYFSYDVKMKEKGDIPEGYSVSREKKERFSLILESASTNQTSMYLCASSRGSQGGNQPQHFGDGTRLSIL.

V is TRBV11-2 and J is TRBJ2-7; 15 nucleotides line up with TRBD2. Germline V gene sequence: CDR1 SGHAT, CDR2 FQNNGV. The junction had 5 bases not matched to a gene; V was cut back by 4 bases and J by 4 bases. The CDR3 is made up of 16 amino acids. The CDR3 is CASSSGLAGGRYEQYF. The DNA for the CDR3 is TGTGCCAGCAGCTCAGGACTAGCGGGGGGGAGGTACGAGCAGTACTTC.

The rearrangement uses TRBV28 and TRBJ2-7, with 7 bases that match TRBD1. The CDR3 length is 15 residues. After removal of 4 bases from V and 0 bases from J, the junction contained 6 bases not matched to a gene. The V gene's germline CDR1 is MDHEN and CDR2 SYDVKM. CDR3 protein: CASSSGTESSYEQYF. The CDR3 DNA reads as TGTGCCAGCAGTTCCGGGACAGAAAGCTCCTACGAGCAGTACTTC.

J is TRBJ1-2 and V is TRBV25-1, with 8 bases lining up with TRBD1. J gave up 0 bases and V 6 bases, and 12 bases lay outside the gene matches. The CDR3 sequence is 17 residues long. Germline-derived CDR1 and CDR2 are MGHDK and SYGVNS. The CDR3 loop reads CASSPPLRGQANYGYTF. CDR3 DNA: TGTGCCAGCAGCCCACCGCTAAGGGGACAGGCTAACTATGGCTACACCTTC.

This clone was seen just once. The chain couples TRBV19 to TRBJ2-1; 8 nucleotides agree with TRBD2. Germline V gives CDR1 LNHDA, CDR2 SQIVND (reference sequence). The junction had 12 bases not matched to a gene; V was cut back by 4 bases and J by 4 bases. This CDR3 is 17 amino acids long. The CDR3 here is CASSTLRGLADYNEQFF. The CDR3 nucleotides are TGTGCCAGTAGTACCCTCCGAGGACTAGCCGATTACAATGAGCAGTTCTTC.